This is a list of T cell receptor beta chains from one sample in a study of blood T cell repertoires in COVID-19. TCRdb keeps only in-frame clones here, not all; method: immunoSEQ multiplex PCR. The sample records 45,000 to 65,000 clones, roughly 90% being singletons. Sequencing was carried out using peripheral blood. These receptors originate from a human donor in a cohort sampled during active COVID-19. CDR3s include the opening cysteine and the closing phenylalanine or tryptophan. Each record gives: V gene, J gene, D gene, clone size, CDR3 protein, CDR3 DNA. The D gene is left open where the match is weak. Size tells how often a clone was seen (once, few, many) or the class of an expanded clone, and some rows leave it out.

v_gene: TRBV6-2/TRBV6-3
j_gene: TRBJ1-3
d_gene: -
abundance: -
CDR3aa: CASSSGDSGNTIYF
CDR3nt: TGTGCCAGCAGTTCAGGCGACTCTGGAAACACCATATATTTT

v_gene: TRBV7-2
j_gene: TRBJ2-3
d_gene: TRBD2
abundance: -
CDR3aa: CASSLAREAGDTQYF
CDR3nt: TGTGCCAGCAGCTTAGCGCGGGAGGCTGGAGATACGCAGTATTTT

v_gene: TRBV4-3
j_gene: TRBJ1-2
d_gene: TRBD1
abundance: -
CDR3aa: CASSPLTGNYGYTF
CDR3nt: TGCGCCAGCAGCCCCTTGACAGGGAACTATGGCTACACCTTC

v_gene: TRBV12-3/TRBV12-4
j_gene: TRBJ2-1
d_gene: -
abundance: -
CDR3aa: CASSLATFEQFF
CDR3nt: TGTGCCAGCAGTTTAGCGACTTTTGAGCAGTTCTTC

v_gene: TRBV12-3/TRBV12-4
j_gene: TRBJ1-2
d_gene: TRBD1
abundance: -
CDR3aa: CASTGQGDGYTF
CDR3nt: TGTGCCAGCACGGGACAGGGGGATGGCTACACCTTC

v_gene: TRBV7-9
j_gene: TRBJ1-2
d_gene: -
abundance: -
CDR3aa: CASSPDLARYGYTF
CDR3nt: TGTGCCAGCAGCCCGGACTTAGCCCGCTATGGCTACACCTTC

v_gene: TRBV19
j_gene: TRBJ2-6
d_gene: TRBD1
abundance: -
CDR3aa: CASSTRTGGANVLTF
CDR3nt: TGTGCCAGTAGTACCAGGACAGGTGGGGCCAACGTCCTGACTTTC

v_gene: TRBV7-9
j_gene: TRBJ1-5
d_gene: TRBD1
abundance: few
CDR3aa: CASSSSGTGGAEPQHF
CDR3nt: TGTGCCAGCAGCTCATCCGGGACAGGGGGCGCGGAGCCCCAGCATTTT

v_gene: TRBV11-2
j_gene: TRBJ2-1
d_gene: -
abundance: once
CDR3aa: CASSFGQYNEQFF
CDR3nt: TGTGCCAGCAGCTTTGGGCAGTACAATGAGCAGTTCTTC

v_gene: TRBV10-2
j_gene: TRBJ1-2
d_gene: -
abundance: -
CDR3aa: CASSEGQFGYTF
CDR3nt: TGCGCCAGCAGTGAGGGGCAGTTTGGCTACACCTTC

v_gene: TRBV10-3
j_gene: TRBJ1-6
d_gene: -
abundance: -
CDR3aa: CAISESAPSTGSYNSPLHF
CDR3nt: TGTGCCATCAGTGAGTCGGCCCCATCGACGGGGTCCTATAATTCACCCCTCCACTTT

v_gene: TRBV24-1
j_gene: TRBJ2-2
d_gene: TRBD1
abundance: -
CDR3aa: CATSDINRGTNTGELFF
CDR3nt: TGTGCCACCAGTGATATAAACAGGGGAACGAACACCGGGGAGCTGTTTTTT

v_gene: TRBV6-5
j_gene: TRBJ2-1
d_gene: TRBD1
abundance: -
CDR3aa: CASRPTGTGLNEQFF
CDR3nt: TGTGCCAGCAGACCCACCGGGACAGGGCTCAATGAGCAGTTCTTC

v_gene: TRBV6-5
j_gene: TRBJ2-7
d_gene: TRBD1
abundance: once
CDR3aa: CASSYSWDRSYEQYF
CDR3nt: TGTGCCAGCAGTTACTCCTGGGACAGATCCTACGAGCAGTACTTC

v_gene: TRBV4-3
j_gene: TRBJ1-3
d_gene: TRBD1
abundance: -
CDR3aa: CASGQGQGTGNTIYF
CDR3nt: TGCGCCAGCGGCCAAGGACAGGGTACTGGAAACACCATATATTTT

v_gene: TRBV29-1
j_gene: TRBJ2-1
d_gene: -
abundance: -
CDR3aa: CSVTPMDRPRGHEQFF
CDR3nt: TGCAGCGTCACCCCCATGGACCGGCCCCGGGGTCATGAGCAGTTCTTC

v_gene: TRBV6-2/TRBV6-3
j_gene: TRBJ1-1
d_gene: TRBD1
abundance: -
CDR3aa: CASSTTPTGVDTEAFF
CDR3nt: TGTGCCAGCAGCACCACACCCACAGGGGTAGACACTGAAGCTTTCTTT

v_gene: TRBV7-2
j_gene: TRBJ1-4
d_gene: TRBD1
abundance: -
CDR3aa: CASSWQGATNEKLFF
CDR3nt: TGTGCCAGCAGCTGGCAGGGGGCGACTAATGAAAAACTGTTTTTT

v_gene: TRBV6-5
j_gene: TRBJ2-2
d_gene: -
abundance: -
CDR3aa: CASRSRQDGTGELFF
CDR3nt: TGTGCCAGCAGATCCCGACAGGACGGCACCGGGGAGCTGTTTTTT

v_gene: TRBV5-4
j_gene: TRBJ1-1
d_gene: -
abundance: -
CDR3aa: CASSLAQGNEAFF
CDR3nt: TGTGCCAGCAGCTTAGCCCAGGGGAATGAAGCTTTCTTT

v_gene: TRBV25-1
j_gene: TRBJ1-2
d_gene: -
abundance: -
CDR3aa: CASSEGQLHNGYTF
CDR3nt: TGTGCCAGCAGTGAAGGACAGTTACATAATGGCTACACCTTC

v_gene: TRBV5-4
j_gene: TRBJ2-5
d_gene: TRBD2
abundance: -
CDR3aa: CASSQGLAGDLETQYF
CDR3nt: TGTGCCAGCAGCCAGGGACTAGCGGGGGACCTGGAGACCCAGTACTTC

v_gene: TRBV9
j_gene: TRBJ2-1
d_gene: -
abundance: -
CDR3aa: CASSADRDYLSKFF
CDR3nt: TGTGCCAGCAGCGCCGACCGCGACTACCTCAGCAAGTTCTTC

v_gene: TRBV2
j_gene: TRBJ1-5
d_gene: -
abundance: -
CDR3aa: CASTRRQPQHF
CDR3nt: TGTGCCAGCACTCGGAGACAGCCCCAGCATTTT

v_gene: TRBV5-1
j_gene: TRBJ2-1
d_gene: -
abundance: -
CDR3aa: CASSLGRGYNEQFF
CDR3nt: TGCGCCAGCAGCTTGGGCAGGGGATACAATGAGCAGTTCTTC

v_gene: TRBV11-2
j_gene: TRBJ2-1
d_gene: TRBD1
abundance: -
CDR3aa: CASRLGDSYNEQFF
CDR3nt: TGTGCCAGCCGTCTTGGGGACAGTTACAATGAGCAGTTCTTC

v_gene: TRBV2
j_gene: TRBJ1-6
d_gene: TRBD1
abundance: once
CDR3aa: CASSEGRQGARDINSPLHF
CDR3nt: TGTGCCAGCAGTGAAGGCCGACAGGGGGCGCGGGATATCAATTCACCCCTCCACTTT

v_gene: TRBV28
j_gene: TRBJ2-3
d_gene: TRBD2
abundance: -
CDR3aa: CASRGVGDTQYF
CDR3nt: TGTGCCAGCCGGGGGGTGGGAGATACGCAGTATTTT

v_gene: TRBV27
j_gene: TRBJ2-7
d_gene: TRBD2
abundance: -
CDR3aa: CASRTSGGTYEQYF
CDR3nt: TGTGCCAGCAGGACTAGCGGGGGGACCTACGAGCAGTACTTC

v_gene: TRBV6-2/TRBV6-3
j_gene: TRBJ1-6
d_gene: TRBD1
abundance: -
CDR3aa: CASSLTGDRVNSPLHF
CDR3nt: TGTGCCAGCAGCCTCACTGGGGACAGGGTGAATTCACCCCTCCACTTT

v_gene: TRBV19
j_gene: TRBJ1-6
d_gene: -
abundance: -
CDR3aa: CASSRGVDSNSPLHF
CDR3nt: TGTGCCAGTAGTAGAGGGGTGGACAGTAATTCACCCCTCCACTTT

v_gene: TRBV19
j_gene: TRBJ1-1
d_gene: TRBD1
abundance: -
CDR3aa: CASSTAEIQGARGTEAFF
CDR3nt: TGTGCCAGTAGTACCGCGGAGATCCAGGGGGCGAGGGGCACTGAAGCTTTCTTT

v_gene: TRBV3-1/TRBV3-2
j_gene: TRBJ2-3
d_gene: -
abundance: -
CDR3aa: CASSRYVGGGPDTQYF
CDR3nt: TGTGCCAGCAGCCGCTATGTCGGCGGCGGCCCAGATACGCAGTATTTT

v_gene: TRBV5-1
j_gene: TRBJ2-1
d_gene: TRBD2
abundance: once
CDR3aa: CASSLSGRAEEDEQFF
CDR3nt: TGCGCCAGCAGTCTAAGCGGGAGGGCCGAAGAGGATGAGCAGTTCTTC

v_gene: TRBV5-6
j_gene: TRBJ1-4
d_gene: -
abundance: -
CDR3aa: CASSLGAGDEKLFF
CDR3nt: TGTGCCAGCAGCTTGGGGGCAGGGGATGAAAAACTGTTTTTT

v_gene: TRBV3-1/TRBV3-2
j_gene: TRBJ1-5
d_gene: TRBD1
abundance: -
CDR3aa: CASSRGQGEVERNQPQHF
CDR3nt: TGTGCCAGCAGTAGGGGACAGGGGGAGGTTGAGCGGAATCAGCCCCAGCATTTT

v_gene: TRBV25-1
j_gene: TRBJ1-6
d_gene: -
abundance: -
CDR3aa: CASSGDQGGRSPLHF
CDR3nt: TGTGCCAGCAGTGGCGACCAGGGTGGGCGCTCACCCCTCCACTTT

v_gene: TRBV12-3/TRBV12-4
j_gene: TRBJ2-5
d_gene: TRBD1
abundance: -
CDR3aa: CASKRQGKETQYF
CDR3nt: TGTGCCAGCAAGAGACAGGGTAAAGAGACCCAGTACTTC

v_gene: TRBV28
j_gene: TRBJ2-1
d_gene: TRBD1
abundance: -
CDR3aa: CASRTDRSYNEQFF
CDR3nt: TGTGCCAGCAGAACGGACAGGAGCTACAATGAGCAGTTCTTC

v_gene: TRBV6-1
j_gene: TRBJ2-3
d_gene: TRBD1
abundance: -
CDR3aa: CASSEGTGGDTQYF
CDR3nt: TGTGCCAGCAGTGAGGGGACAGGGGGAGATACGCAGTATTTT

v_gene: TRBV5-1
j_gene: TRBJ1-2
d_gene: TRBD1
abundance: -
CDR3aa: CASSPASGTGEDGYTF
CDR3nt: TGCGCCAGCAGCCCAGCCTCCGGGACAGGGGAGGATGGCTACACCTTC

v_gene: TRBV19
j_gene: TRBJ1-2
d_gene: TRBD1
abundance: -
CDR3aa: CASSQRGTEDYGYTF
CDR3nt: TGTGCCAGTAGTCAACGAGGGACAGAGGACTATGGCTACACCTTC

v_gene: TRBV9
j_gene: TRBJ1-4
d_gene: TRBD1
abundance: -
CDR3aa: CASSAGTAAFGEKLFF
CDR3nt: TGTGCCAGCAGCGCCGGGACAGCGGCATTCGGTGAAAAACTGTTTTTT

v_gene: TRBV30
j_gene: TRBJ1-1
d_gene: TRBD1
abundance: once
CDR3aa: CASRDRGNVEAFF
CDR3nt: TGTGCCTCCCGGGACAGGGGGAATGTTGAAGCTTTCTTT

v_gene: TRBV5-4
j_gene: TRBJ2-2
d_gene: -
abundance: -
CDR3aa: CASSLGSGLNTGELFF
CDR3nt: TGTGCCAGCAGCTTGGGGAGCGGGCTAAACACCGGGGAGCTGTTTTTT

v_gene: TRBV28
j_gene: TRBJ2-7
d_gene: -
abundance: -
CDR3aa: CATTTAHYEQYF
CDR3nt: TGTGCCACTACGACAGCCCATTACGAGCAGTACTTC

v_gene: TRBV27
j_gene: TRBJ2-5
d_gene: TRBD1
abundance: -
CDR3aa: CASRRTGEETQYF
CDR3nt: TGTGCCAGCAGAAGGACAGGGGAAGAGACCCAGTACTTC

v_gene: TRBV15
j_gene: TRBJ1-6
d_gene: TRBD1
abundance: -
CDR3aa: CATSRDGGAATGAYSPLHF
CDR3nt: TGTGCCACCAGCAGAGATGGCGGAGCTGCGACAGGGGCCTATTCACCCCTCCACTTT

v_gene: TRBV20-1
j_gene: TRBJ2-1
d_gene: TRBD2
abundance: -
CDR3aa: CSASGTSFYNEQFF
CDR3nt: TGCAGTGCTAGTGGGACTAGCTTTTACAATGAGCAGTTCTTC

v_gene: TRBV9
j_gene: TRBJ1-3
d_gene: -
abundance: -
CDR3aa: CASSVVEGSGNTIYF
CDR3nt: TGTGCCAGCAGCGTAGTGGAGGGGTCTGGAAACACCATATATTTT

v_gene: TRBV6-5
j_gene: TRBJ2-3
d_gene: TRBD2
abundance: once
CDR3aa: CASSRAGGTDTQYF
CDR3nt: TGTGCCAGCAGTCGAGCGGGGGGCACAGATACGCAGTATTTT